These 27 T cell receptor beta chains were sequenced from one sample in a study of blood T cell repertoires in COVID-19. Using immunoSEQ multiplex PCR, the repertoire was profiled, and TCRdb retains in-frame clones only, with some absent. The repertoire includes about 280,000 clones, 75% to 90% of them detected once, and around 13% sits in the top ten. Input material: peripheral blood. These receptors were taken from a woman in her 70s with COVID-19, enrolled during active disease.

The chain links TRBV9 to TRBJ1-1; D is perhaps TRBD1 (6 bases). The V end lost 3 bases, the J end lost 3 bases, and 9 bases lay between the germline ends. This CDR3 has 13 residues. Germline V gene sequence: CDR1 SGDLS, CDR2 YYNGEE. The CDR3 is CASSAGQYTEAFF. CDR3 coding DNA: TGTGCCAGCAGCGCCGGACAGTACACTGAAGCTTTCTTT.

V gene TRBV15 combines with J gene TRBJ1-1, with D hard to call. Germline CDR1 is LNHNV and CDR2 is YYDKDF (reference sequence). Between the trimmed V and J ends, which lost 0 bases and 4 bases, there was a span of 9 bases. The CDR3 has 14 amino acids. The CDR3 here is CATSRESEGTEAFF. The DNA for the CDR3 is TGTGCCACCAGCAGAGAGTCGGAGGGCACTGAAGCTTTCTTT.

V is TRBV7-9 and J is TRBJ1-1; 9 nucleotides align to TRBD1. After removal of 5 bases from V and 4 bases from J, the junction contained 5 bases not matched to a gene. Germline V gene sequence: CDR1 SEHNR, CDR2 FQNEAQ (reference sequence). The CDR3 sequence is 14 residues long. CDR3 loop: CASSTGQGSTEAFF. The CDR3 DNA reads TGTGCCAGCAGCACGGGACAGGGTAGCACTGAAGCTTTCTTT.

The chain is built from TRBV6-5 and TRBJ2-7; 7 nucleotides align to TRBD1. In germline, CDR1 is MNHEY, CDR2 SVGAGI. Losses at the gene ends were 6 bases for V and 10 bases for J; bases not matched to a gene: 9. CDR3 length: 12 residues. CDR3 in amino acids: CASRAQQGHQYF. CDR3 nucleotide sequence: TGTGCCAGCAGAGCCCAACAGGGGCATCAGTACTTC.

The chain joins TRBV6-5 to TRBJ1-2, with D hard to call. The CDR3 loop spans 15 amino acids. Germline CDR1 reads MNHEY; CDR2 reads SVGAGI. Trimming took 0 bases from V and 3 from J, leaving 11 bases between them. The CDR3, as DNA: TGTGCCAGCAGTTACTCGATATTGGCAGACTATGGCTACACCTTC. Protein product: CASSYSILADYGYTF.

This chain links TRBV11-2 with TRBJ2-1; 12 bases line up with TRBD2. The length of the CDR3 is 17 residues. Germline V gene data show CDR1 as SGHAT and CDR2 as FQNNGV. After removal of 0 bases from V and 10 bases from J, the junction contained 10 bases not matched to a gene. CDR3 nucleotide sequence: TGTGCCAGCAGCTTAGAAGTGCTAGCGGGGGGGCAAAGAGAGCAGTTCTTC. This codes for CASSLEVLAGGQREQFF. Based on the CDR3 plus reference TRBV11-2 and TRBJ2-1, the full variable domain is EAGVAQSPRYKIIEKRQSVAFWCNPISGHATLYWYQQILGQGPKLLIQFQNNGVVDDSQLPKDRFSAERLKGVDSTLKIQPAKLEDSAVYLCASSLEVLAGGQREQFFGPGTRLTVL.

The CDR3, as DNA: TGTGCCAGCAGCTCTGGACAGGCGAGACGCGAGCAGTACTTC. Translating it yields CASSSGQARREQYF. The chain carries TRBV5-4 and TRBJ2-7, with TRBD1 identical over 7 bases. Germline V gene lookup returns CDR1 SGHNT and CDR2 YYREEE (reference sequence). J gave up 6 bases and V 3 bases, and 9 bases lay outside the gene matches. The CDR3 sequence is 14 residues long.

The chain combines TRBV6-5 with TRBJ1-1; the match to TRBD1 covers 8 bases. Germline V gives CDR1 MNHEY, CDR2 SVGAGI. This CDR3 has 13 amino acids. Trimming took 6 bases from V and 1 from J; bases not matched to a gene: 1. The CDR3 sequence is CASRQGENTEAFF. The CDR3 nucleotides are TGTGCCAGCAGACAGGGGGAGAACACTGAAGCTTTCTTT.

The J gene is TRBJ2-7, the V gene TRBV12-5; 7 bases align to TRBD1. V lost 0 bases to trimming and J lost 3 bases; unmatched junction nucleotides: 8. Germline values: CDR1 LGHNT, CDR2 FRNRAP. The CDR3 spans 16 residues. The CDR3 DNA reads as TGTGCTAGTGGTTTGGTCCAGGGACAGTTCTTCTACGAGCAGTACTTC. Encoded protein: CASGLVQGQFFYEQYF.

This clone was recorded only once. The V and J genes are TRBV10-2 and TRBJ2-7, with D tentatively TRBD1 (7 bases). The germline V gene encodes CDR1 WSHSY and CDR2 SAAADI. V was cut by 0 bases and J by 7 bases, with 13 bases left in between. The CDR3 consists of 14 residues. CDR3 in DNA: TGCGCCAGCAGTGAGTCCGGCGCAGGGGGGGAGCAGTACTTC. Translation gives CASSESGAGGEQYF.

This clone was detected once. In DNA, the CDR3 is TGTGCCAGCAGACTAGCGGGTACCGCCTACAATGAGCAGTTCTTC. It specifies CASRLAGTAYNEQFF. This chain links TRBV2 with TRBJ2-1; 9 positions match TRBD2. The V and J ends lost 6 bases and 2 bases, in that order; junction bases with no gene match: 5. The CDR3 sequence is 15 residues long. Germline V gene sequence: CDR1 SNHLY, CDR2 FYNNEI.

The chain recombines TRBV11-2 with TRBJ1-6; D is uncertain. Trimming took off 3 bases at V and 0 bases at J, with 6 bases between the two ends. The CDR3 contains 15 residues. CDR1 is SGHAT, CDR2 FQNNGV, per germline. The DNA for the CDR3 is TGTGCCAGCAGCTTTTCGAGCTCCTATAATTCACCCCTCCACTTT. Protein sequence: CASSFSSSYNSPLHF.

The chain uses TRBV5-1 and TRBJ1-2; weak D call: TRBD1 (6 bases). Looked up from germline, CDR1 is SGHRS and CDR2 is YFSETQ. The CDR3 length is 14 residues. The V gene lost 2 bases and the J gene lost 1 base, with 9 bases spanning the gap. The CDR3: CASSFLQGNYGYTF. The DNA of the CDR3 is TGCGCCAGCAGCTTCCTACAGGGTAACTATGGCTACACCTTC. Drawing the rest from reference TRBV5-1 and TRBJ1-2, the complete variable domain is KAGVTQTPRYLIKTRGQQVTLSCSPISGHRSVSWYQQTPGQGLQFLFEYFSETQRNKGNFPGRFSGRQFSNSRSEMNVSTLELGDSALYLCASSFLQGNYGYTFGSGTRLTVV.

The chain couples TRBV19 to TRBJ2-7; 13 bases line up with TRBD2. The CDR3 spans 15 residues. J lost 5 bases, V lost 7 bases, and 8 bases had no gene match. Germline-derived CDR1 and CDR2 are LNHDA and SQIVND (reference sequence). The CDR3 nucleotides read TGTGCCAGTACCCGAACTAGCGGGGGGGGCCACGAGCAGTACTTC. The encoded protein is CASTRTSGGGHEQYF.

The chain links TRBV18 to TRBJ2-1; 12 bases line up with TRBD2. The V segment lost 2 bases and the J segment 4 bases; nucleotides outside the gene matches: 3. Per germline, CDR1 KGHSH and CDR2 LQKENI. The CDR3 has 16 residues. The CDR3 spells CASSPIGTSGYNEQFF. The CDR3 nucleotides read TGTGCCAGCTCACCAATCGGGACTAGCGGGTACAATGAGCAGTTCTTC.

The chain employs TRBV10-1 and TRBJ2-1; the D is unclear. V lost 0 bases and J lost 8, with 5 bases in between. The germline V gene encodes CDR1 WNHNN and CDR2 SYGVQD (reference sequence). There are 12 residues in the CDR3. The DNA of the CDR3 is TGCGCCAGCAGTGAGTCTAGTTATGAGCAGTTCTTC. Encoded protein: CASSESSYEQFF.

The rearrangement joins TRBV6-5 to TRBJ2-7; D is unresolved. CDR3 length equals 13 residues. CDR1 and CDR2 (germline): MNHEY, SVGAGI. V was cut by 10 bases and J by 3 bases, with 16 bases left in between. The CDR3 spells CATNGTHFYEQYF. The CDR3 DNA reads TGTGCCACCAACGGTACCCACTTCTACGAGCAGTACTTC.

This CDR3 is CASSYNGMHYEQYF. The CDR3 DNA reads TGTGCCAGCAGTTACAACGGGATGCATTACGAGCAGTACTTC. The rearrangement uses TRBV6-5 and TRBJ2-7, with D perhaps TRBD2 (5 bases). Germline V gene data show CDR1 as MNHEY and CDR2 as SVGAGI. V was cut by 2 bases and J by 4 bases, with 12 bases left in between. This CDR3 has 14 residues.

The V call is TRBV19, the J call TRBJ1-1; tentative D call: TRBD1 (5 bases). The germline V gene encodes CDR1 LNHDA and CDR2 SQIVND (reference sequence). This CDR3 has 17 residues. V lost 3 bases and J 1 base, leaving 18 bases between the germline ends. CDR3 DNA sequence: TGTGCCAGTAGTATGGTTGGGGCAGGAAGATGGAACACTGAAGCTTTCTTT. The encoded protein is CASSMVGAGRWNTEAFF.

About this clone itself: At one end, the junction sequence differs from germline, possibly due to a read error. The chain combines TRBV7-2 with TRBJ2-7, with D maybe TRBD2 (6 bases). The CDR3 has 11 residues. CDR1 is SGHTA and CDR2 is FQGNSA in the germline V gene. CDR3 amino acids: CASSTAGTLLF. DNA of the CDR3: TGTGCCAGCAGCACCGCCGGGACTCTCTTGTTC.

The chain links TRBV9 to TRBJ1-4; 10 bases align to TRBD1. Germline V gives CDR1 SGDLS, CDR2 YYNGEE. V lost 3 bases to trimming and J lost 4 bases; unmatched junction nucleotides: 6. This CDR3 has 16 residues. The CDR3 loop reads CASSGGTGAGNEKLFF. Here the CDR3 DNA reads TGTGCCAGCAGCGGCGGGACAGGGGCCGGTAATGAAAAACTGTTTTTT.

This chain uses TRBV6-2 or TRBV6-3 with TRBJ1-2, with 9 nucleotides matching TRBD1. The CDR3 consists of 14 residues. CDR1 and CDR2 from the germline V gene are MNHEY and SVGEGT. V lost 2 bases, J lost 5 bases, and 3 bases stayed unmatched. This CDR3 is CASSYLGTGYGYTF. CDR3 DNA: TGTGCCAGCAGTTACCTCGGGACAGGGTATGGCTACACCTTC.

This clone was counted a single time. The chain couples TRBV11-2 to TRBJ1-2, with TRBD1 identical over 10 bases. Germline V CDR1 and CDR2: SGHAT, FQNNGV. The CDR3 spans 17 residues. J lost 4 bases, V lost 4 bases, and 12 bases had no gene match. The CDR3 is CASSSPPGQGRSYGYTF. The DNA of the CDR3 is TGTGCCAGCAGCTCCCCCCCGGGACAGGGGAGGAGCTATGGCTACACCTTC.

This clone was recorded a few times. The rearrangement links TRBV7-2 to TRBJ1-6, with D hard to call. CDR3 length equals 13 residues. Between the trimmed V and J ends, which lost 6 bases and 7 bases, there was a span of 10 bases. Germline CDR1 is SGHTA and CDR2 is FQGNSA. The CDR3 region is CASRYDSNSPLHF. Here the CDR3 DNA reads TGTGCCAGCAGATACGACTCGAATTCACCCCTCCACTTT.

This rearrangement joins TRBV2 to TRBJ2-5, with 7 bases lining up with TRBD2. Germline V gene data show CDR1 as SNHLY and CDR2 as FYNNEI. This CDR3 spans 14 amino acids. V was clipped by 3 bases and J by 2 bases; unmatched bases: 3. DNA of the CDR3: TGTGCCAGCAGTGATCGGGGGGAGCAAGAGACCCAGTACTTC. Residues: CASSDRGEQETQYF.

The rearrangement joins TRBV12-3 or TRBV12-4 to TRBJ2-7; 7 nucleotides align to TRBD1. This CDR3 contains 13 residues. After removal of 5 bases from V and 6 bases from J, the junction contained 7 bases not matched to a gene. CDR3: CASSPIRDSEQYF. CDR3 DNA: TGTGCCAGCAGTCCAATCCGGGACAGCGAGCAGTACTTC.

The CDR3 protein is CAAGTPNTGELFF. CDR3 nucleotides: TGTGCCGCCGGGACACCGAACACCGGGGAGCTGTTTTTT. The chain joins TRBV27 to TRBJ2-2; D is perhaps TRBD1 (6 bases). The CDR3 runs 13 residues. Trimming took off 11 bases at V and 0 bases at J, with 10 bases between the two ends. The germline V gene has CDR1 MNHEY and CDR2 SMNVEV (reference sequence).